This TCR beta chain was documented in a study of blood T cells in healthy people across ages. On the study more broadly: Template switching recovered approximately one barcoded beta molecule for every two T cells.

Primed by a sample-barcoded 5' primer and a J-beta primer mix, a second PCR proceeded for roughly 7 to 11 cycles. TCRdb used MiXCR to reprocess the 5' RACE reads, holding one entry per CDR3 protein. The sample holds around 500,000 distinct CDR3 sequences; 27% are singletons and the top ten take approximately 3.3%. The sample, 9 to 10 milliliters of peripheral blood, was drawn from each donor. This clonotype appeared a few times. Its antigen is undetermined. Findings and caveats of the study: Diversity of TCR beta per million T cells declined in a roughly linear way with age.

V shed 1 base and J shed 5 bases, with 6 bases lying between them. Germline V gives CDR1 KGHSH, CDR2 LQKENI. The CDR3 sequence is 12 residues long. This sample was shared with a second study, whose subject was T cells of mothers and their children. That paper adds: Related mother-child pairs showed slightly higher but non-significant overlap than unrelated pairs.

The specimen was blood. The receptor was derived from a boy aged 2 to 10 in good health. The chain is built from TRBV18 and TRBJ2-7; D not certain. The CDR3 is CASSPRGDEQYF. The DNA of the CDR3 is TGTGCCAGCTCACCACGGGGTGACGAGCAGTACTTC.